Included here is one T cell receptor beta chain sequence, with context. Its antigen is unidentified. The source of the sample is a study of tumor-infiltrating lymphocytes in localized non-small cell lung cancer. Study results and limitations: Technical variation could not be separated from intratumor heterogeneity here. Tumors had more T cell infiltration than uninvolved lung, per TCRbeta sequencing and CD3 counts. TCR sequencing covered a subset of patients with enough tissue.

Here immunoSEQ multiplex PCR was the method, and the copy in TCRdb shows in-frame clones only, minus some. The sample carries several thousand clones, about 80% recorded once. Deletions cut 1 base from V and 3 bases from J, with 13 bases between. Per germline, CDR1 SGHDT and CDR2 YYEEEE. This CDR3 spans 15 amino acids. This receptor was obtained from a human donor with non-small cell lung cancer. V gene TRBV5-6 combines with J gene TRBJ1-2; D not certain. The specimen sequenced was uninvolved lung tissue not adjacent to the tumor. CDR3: CASSLPPSPDYGYTF. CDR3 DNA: TGTGCCAGCAGCTTGCCCCCCTCGCCGGACTATGGCTACACCTTC.